This passage covers 31 T cell receptor beta chains from one sample sequenced in a study of T-cell reconstitution after alpha-beta-depleted transplantation in children. A library of TCRbeta sequences, prepared with unique molecular identifiers, was generated. Each CDR3 protein is one row after TCRdb ran MiXCR on the PCR reads. There are thousands of distinct CDR3 sequences in the sample; around 15% occur only once, and roughly 5.7% lies in the top ten. The input for sequencing was PBMCs, taken before TCRalphabeta/CD19-depleted stem cell transplant. The receptors shown here come from a boy between 10 and 17 years old with acute lymphoblastic leukemia, due to receive a stem cell transplant.

This clonotype was seen ten or more times. V gene TRBV4-1 combines with J gene TRBJ2-3, with D possibly matching TRBD1 (6 bases). CDR3 length equals 14 residues. V was pared by 5 bases and J by 2 bases, with 11 bases between. Germline-derived CDR1 and CDR2 are MGHRA and YSYEKL. DNA of the CDR3: TGCGCCAGCAGCACCCGGGACAACACAGATACGCAGTATTTT. This gives the protein CASSTRDNTDTQYF.

By share, this clonotype counts as medium-sized. The chain carries TRBV7-8 and TRBJ2-1; 7 positions agree with TRBD1. CDR1 SGHVS and CDR2 FQNEAQ come from the germline V gene. V shed 3 bases and J 2 bases; nucleotides not matched to a gene: 1. This CDR3 comprises 14 residues. The CDR3 protein is CASSLRGPYNEQFF. The DNA for the CDR3 is TGTGCCAGCAGCTTGAGGGGGCCCTACAATGAGCAGTTCTTC.

The chain is built from TRBV29-1 and TRBJ2-1; D may be TRBD2 (6 bases). The CDR3 sequence is 13 residues long. Per the germline V gene, CDR1 is SQVTM and CDR2 is ANQGSEA. V gave up 2 bases and J gave up 4 bases, with 9 bases separating them. The CDR3 region has the DNA TGCAGCGTTGAACGGGGGAGGTACAATGAGCAGTTCTTC. Residues: CSVERGRYNEQFF.

By share, this clonotype counts as medium-sized (0.01 to 0.1%). This sequence joins TRBV15 and TRBJ2-1; 7 bases are shared with TRBD2. The germline V gene encodes CDR1 LNHNV and CDR2 YYDKDF (reference sequence). V dropped 1 base and J dropped 7; count of bases not matched to a gene: 16. The CDR3 covers 18 residues. This CDR3 is CATSRVYSLADLGNEQFF. The CDR3 DNA is TGTGCCACCAGCAGAGTATATAGCCTAGCGGACCTTGGGAATGAGCAGTTCTTC.

This clonotype was counted ten times or more. The chain's CDR3 is CASSQVSPGLAEGSSYNEQFF. CDR3 bases: TGTGCCAGCAGCCAAGTATCGCCGGGACTAGCGGAGGGGTCATCCTACAATGAGCAGTTCTTC. The V call is TRBV4-2, the J call TRBJ2-1; TRBD2 matches 11 bases. The germline CDR1 and CDR2 sequences are LGHNA and YNFKEQ. The length of the CDR3 is 21 residues. V shed 1 base and J 1 base; nucleotides not matched to a gene: 15.

On this clonotype itself: With a much larger clone just one base away, this may be a read error. The gene calls are TRBV12-3 or TRBV12-4 and TRBJ1-1; unclear D gene. V gave up 6 bases and J gave up 10 bases, with 15 bases separating them. The CDR3 is made up of 12 amino acids. Here the CDR3 reads CASSPLMGSAFF. CDR3 nucleotides: TGTGCCAGCAGCCCCCTTATGGGCTCAGCTTTCTTT.

By share, this clonotype ranks as medium-sized (0.01 to 0.1%). The chain recombines TRBV5-1 with TRBJ1-5, with D hard to call. From germline, CDR1 is SGHRS and CDR2 YFSETQ. This CDR3 has 17 residues. Trimming removed 0 bases at V and 7 bases at J, with 20 bases between. CDR3 region: CASSLVKTTTAGQPQHF. In nucleotides, the CDR3 is TGCGCCAGCAGCTTGGTAAAGACAACTACTGCAGGACAGCCCCAGCATTTT. Looking up the rest from reference TRBV5-1 and TRBJ1-5 gives the full variable domain: KAGVTQTPRYLIKTRGQQVTLSCSPISGHRSVSWYQQTPGQGLQFLFEYFSETQRNKGNFPGRFSGRQFSNSRSEMNVSTLELGDSALYLCASSLVKTTTAGQPQHFGDGTRLSIL.

The chain has TRBV28 and TRBJ1-3, with D possibly matching TRBD1 (6 bases). CDR3 length: 16 residues. Germline assignment: CDR1 MDHEN and CDR2 SYDVKM. Trimming took 8 bases from V and 3 from J, leaving 20 bases between them. DNA for the CDR3: TGTGCCAGCCAGGCCCAACAGGGTACGGGTGGAAACACCATATATTTT. Translation gives CASQAQQGTGGNTIYF.

This clonotype is medium-sized. The chain employs TRBV4-1 and TRBJ2-5, with TRBD2 matching 7 bases. From germline, CDR1 is MGHRA and CDR2 YSYEKL. J was trimmed by 5 bases and V by 2 bases; bases with no gene match: 11. The CDR3 covers 16 residues. In DNA, the CDR3 is TGCGCCAGCAGCCAAACATCAGGCGCGGGAGTTGAGACCCAGTACTTC. It is translated as CASSQTSGAGVETQYF.

By frequency in the sample, this clonotype is medium-sized (0.01 to 0.1%). The rearrangement uses TRBV6-2 or TRBV6-3 and TRBJ2-3; TRBD2 agrees at 7 bases. The CDR3 covers 22 residues. With V trimmed by 0 bases and J by 0 bases, 21 bases remained unmatched. Per germline, CDR1 MNHEY and CDR2 SVGEGT. CDR3 residues: CASSYSTLLTSSHGRSTDTQYF. The CDR3 DNA follows: TGTGCCAGCAGTTACTCAACTCTCCTGACTAGCTCTCACGGGAGGAGCACAGATACGCAGTATTTT.

This clonotype ranks as medium-sized (0.01 to 0.1%). The V and J genes are TRBV4-2 and TRBJ1-2; 11 bases line up with TRBD1. The CDR3 has 15 amino acids. Germline loops: CDR1 LGHNA, CDR2 YNFKEQ. J lost 3 bases, V lost 3 bases, and 3 bases had no gene match. This CDR3 is CASSHRDRGDYGYTF. CDR3 coding DNA: TGTGCCAGCAGCCACCGGGACAGGGGGGACTATGGCTACACCTTC.

By proportion, this clonotype is medium-sized. V is TRBV6-4 and J is TRBJ2-1, with 9 bases that match TRBD2. This CDR3 has 19 amino acids. V was pared by 5 bases and J by 2 bases, with 16 bases of the junction left unmatched. The V gene's germline CDR1 is MRHNA and CDR2 SNTAGT. The CDR3: CASSTGTSSRRGTYNEQFF. The CDR3 region has the DNA TGTGCCAGCAGTACCGGGACTAGCTCAAGACGGGGCACCTACAATGAGCAGTTCTTC.

Relative to its sample, this clonotype is medium-sized (0.01 to 0.1%). The chain combines TRBV28 with TRBJ1-1; 8 bases match TRBD1. CDR3 size: 14 residues. Per the germline V gene, CDR1 is MDHEN and CDR2 is SYDVKM. V was clipped by 5 bases and J by 6 bases; unmatched bases: 8. CDR3 sequence (DNA): TGTGCCAGCAGTGAGACAGGGGAGTTGGCTGAAGCTTTCTTT. This encodes CASSETGELAEAFF.

This clonotype is deemed medium-sized. The chain couples TRBV28 to TRBJ2-3; a weak D match, TRBD1 (5 bases). Germline loops: CDR1 MDHEN, CDR2 SYDVKM. V was trimmed by 7 bases and J by 2 bases, leaving 16 bases between them. The CDR3 extends over 15 amino acids. The CDR3 DNA follows: TGTGCCAGCACTTCTGGGCAAGGGGTCACAGATACGCAGTATTTT. As protein: CASTSGQGVTDTQYF.

Only one count was recorded for this clonotype. The J gene is TRBJ2-7, the V gene TRBV10-3, with 8 bases that match TRBD1. V trimming: 5 bases; J trimming: 2 bases; junction bases outside the gene matches: 2. The germline CDR1 and CDR2 sequences are ENHRY and SYGVKD. The CDR3 contains 13 residues. The CDR3 nucleotides read TGTGCCATCAGTCGACAGGGGCCCTACGAGCAGTACTTC. Its protein product is CAISRQGPYEQYF.

This clonotype is categorized as medium-sized. This chain uses TRBV21-1 with TRBJ1-6. TRBV21-1 is designated a pseudogene. The CDR3 has 21 residues. The CDR3 loop is CASSNYYVAGRFRGKNSPLHF. In DNA form, the CDR3 reads TGTGCCAGCAGCAACTACTACGTCGCGGGACGTTTTAGGGGTAAAAATTCACCCCTCCACTTT.

This clonotype was counted at least ten times. V gene TRBV6-5 combines with J gene TRBJ1-6, with D hard to call. Trimming cost V 4 bases and J 5 bases, with 9 bases left between them. Germline V lookup: CDR1 MNHEY, CDR2 SVGAGI. This CDR3 has 14 residues. The CDR3 loop reads CASSFIRDNSPLHF. The DNA of the CDR3 is TGTGCCAGCAGTTTTATCCGGGATAATTCACCCCTCCACTTT.

Ten or more counts support this clonotype. The chain is built from TRBV5-4 and TRBJ2-1, with D possibly matching TRBD2 (6 bases). V lost 9 bases, J lost 6 bases, and 16 bases lay in between. This CDR3 comprises 13 residues. The germline gives CDR1 SGHNT, CDR2 YYREEE (reference sequence). The DNA for the CDR3 is TGTGCCACCGGCCGGGACTTTCTCAATGAGCAGTTCTTC. Translating gives CATGRDFLNEQFF.

By sample fraction, this clonotype is medium-sized. The V gene is TRBV10-3, the J gene TRBJ1-2; D is unresolved. Trimming pared 6 bases from V and 0 bases from J, leaving 17 bases between. The V gene's germline CDR1 is ENHRY and CDR2 SYGVKD. This CDR3 is built from 16 residues. The CDR3 sequence: CAIRIPGQPSNYGYTF. The DNA of the CDR3 is TGTGCCATCAGGATCCCCGGCCAACCCTCTAACTATGGCTACACCTTC.

This clonotype was counted once. The chain joins TRBV10-3 to TRBJ1-4; D ambiguous. V lost 5 bases to trimming and J lost 0 bases, with 7 bases between them. Germline V lookup: CDR1 ENHRY, CDR2 SYGVKD. This CDR3 comprises 14 residues. This CDR3 is CAISRSPTNEKLFF. DNA for the CDR3: TGTGCCATCAGTCGCAGTCCAACTAATGAAAAACTGTTTTTT.

At least ten counts were recorded for this clonotype. The J gene is TRBJ2-2, the V gene TRBV7-8; D is unclear. With 5 bases removed from V and 4 bases from J, the gap between germline ends came to 14 bases. The germline V gene has CDR1 SGHVS and CDR2 FQNEAQ. The CDR3 contains 15 residues. The CDR3 spells CASSQSLSGTGELFF. CDR3 sequence (DNA): TGTGCCAGCAGCCAATCCCTGTCCGGCACCGGGGAGCTGTTTTTT.

This clonotype was counted once. One end of the junction fails to match germline, which may point to a read error. This sequence joins TRBV12-3 or TRBV12-4 and TRBJ1-1, with D unclear. CDR3 length equals 13 residues. The CDR3 here is CVSRSYRDTEAFF. For the CDR3, the DNA is TGTGTCAGCAGGTCATACCGGGACACTGAAGCTTTCTTT.

By sample fraction, this clonotype is medium-sized. The CDR3 here is CASSPTRGGGQPQHF. The CDR3 DNA follows: TGTGCCAGCAGCCCGACGCGGGGAGGAGGGCAGCCCCAGCATTTT. The chain carries TRBV7-2 and TRBJ1-5; D is ambiguous. Germline V CDR1 and CDR2: SGHTA, FQGNSA. V lost 5 bases, J lost 7 bases, and 18 bases lay in between. The CDR3 runs 15 residues.

This clonotype was detected ten times or more. The chain recombines TRBV7-6 with TRBJ2-7, with unresolved D. The CDR3 is 14 residues long. Germline loops: CDR1 SGHVS, CDR2 FNYEAQ. V gave up 4 bases and J gave up 3 bases, with 13 bases separating them. CDR3 nucleotide sequence: TGTGCCAGCAGCTACCCCGGACGGAACTACGAGCAGTACTTC. Its protein is CASSYPGRNYEQYF.

In its sample, this clonotype is medium-sized (0.01 to 0.1%). This rearrangement joins TRBV7-9 to TRBJ2-7; weak D call: TRBD1 (6 bases). From germline, CDR1 is SEHNR and CDR2 FQNEAQ (reference sequence). Trimming cost V 7 bases and J 3 bases, with 13 bases left between them. This CDR3 spans 13 amino acids. The CDR3 DNA follows: TGTGCCAGCACCCCAGGGGTGGTCTACGAGCAGTACTTC. Amino acid sequence: CASTPGVVYEQYF. Full variable domain (rest looked up from reference TRBV7-9 and TRBJ2-7): DTGVSQNPRHKITKRGQNVTFRCDPISEHNRLYWYRQTLGQGPEFLTYFQNEAQLEKSRLLSDRFSAERPKGSFSTLEIQRTEQGDSAMYLCASTPGVVYEQYFGPGTRLTVT.

This clonotype ranks as medium-sized (0.01 to 0.1%). This chain links TRBV4-3 with TRBJ2-1, with D possibly TRBD2 on 6 matching bases. Germline CDR1 LGHNA, CDR2 YSLEER. The CDR3 is made up of 13 amino acids. Trimming removed 4 bases at V and 10 bases at J, with 14 bases between. CDR3 DNA sequence: TGCGCCAGCAGCCGAGGGTCCGGGAGAGAGCAGTTCTTC. Translation: CASSRGSGREQFF.

This clonotype is medium-sized within its sample. The chain employs TRBV15 and TRBJ2-5; D unclear. This CDR3 is built from 14 residues. V dropped 1 base and J dropped 0 bases, with 6 bases sitting between them. Germline loops: CDR1 LNHNV, CDR2 YYDKDF (reference sequence). CDR3 region: CATSRGSYQETQYF. The CDR3 bases are TGTGCCACCAGCAGAGGTAGCTACCAAGAGACCCAGTACTTC. The full variable domain, with the rest looked up from reference TRBV15 and TRBJ2-5, is DAMVIQNPRYQVTQFGKPVTLSCSQTLNHNVMYWYQQKSSQAPKLLFHYYDKDFNNEADTPDNFQSRRPNTSFCFLDIRSPGLGDTAMYLCATSRGSYQETQYFGPGTRLLVL.

Ten or more counts support this clonotype. The V call is TRBV5-4, the J call TRBJ2-7; 7 bases map to TRBD1. V shed 4 bases, J shed 4 bases, and the junction held 8 bases outside the gene matches. The CDR3 consists of 14 residues. The V gene's germline CDR1 is SGHNT and CDR2 YYREEE (reference sequence). The CDR3 reads CASSPDRAEYEQYF. DNA for the CDR3: TGTGCCAGCAGCCCTGACAGGGCGGAATACGAGCAGTACTTC.

This clonotype ranks as medium-sized (0.01 to 0.1%). The chain combines TRBV7-2 with TRBJ2-2; 9 nucleotides line up with TRBD2. In germline, CDR1 is SGHTA, CDR2 FQGNSA. The junction had 9 bases not matched to a gene; V was cut back by 1 base and J by 3 bases. This CDR3 spans 18 amino acids. DNA of the CDR3: TGTGCCAGCAGCTTAGTGGTAGGGCTAGCGGGACACACCGGGGAGCTGTTTTTT. Protein sequence: CASSLVVGLAGHTGELFF. Combining the CDR3 with reference TRBV7-2 and TRBJ2-2 gives the whole variable domain GAGVSQSPSNKVTEKGKDVELRCDPISGHTALYWYRQSLGQGLEFLIYFQGNSAPDKSGLPSDRFSAERTGGSVSTLTIQRTQQEDSAVYLCASSLVVGLAGHTGELFFGEGSRLTVL.

Sample share makes this clonotype medium-sized. V is TRBV7-2 and J is TRBJ2-3; TRBD2 agrees at 9 bases. The CDR3 is 16 residues long. The germline V gene has CDR1 SGHTA and CDR2 FQGNSA. With V trimmed by 1 base and J by 7 bases, 9 bases remained unmatched. The CDR3 loop reads CASSLERAGGQNTQYF. Written as DNA, the CDR3 is TGTGCCAGCAGCTTAGAGCGAGCGGGGGGTCAAAATACGCAGTATTTT.

By sample fraction, this clonotype is medium-sized. The J gene is TRBJ2-7, the V gene TRBV20-1; D perhaps matches TRBD1 (5 bases). V dropped 1 base and J dropped 6 bases, with 19 bases sitting between them. The germline gives CDR1 DFQATT, CDR2 SNEGSKA (reference sequence). The CDR3 runs to 15 residues. CDR3 protein: CSARVLGKGLGEQYF. The CDR3 nucleotides are TGCAGTGCTAGAGTCCTGGGTAAGGGGTTGGGCGAGCAGTACTTC.